The 5 T cell receptor beta chains below all came from one sample that was sequenced in a study of CD8 T cells in Susac syndrome. The RNA, roughly 0.45 to 1 ug, was put through reverse transcription using random hexamers. TCRdb reprocessed the immunoSEQ multiplex PCR reads via MiXCR and lists one record per CDR3 protein. Of roughly 400,000 distinct CDR3 sequences listed, around 85% are singletons. Sequenced: CD8+ T cells from PBMCs. The receptor source for this set is a human donor with multiple sclerosis.

The CDR3 protein is CASTWGIGSEAFF. The CDR3 DNA sequence: TGTGCCAGCACTTGGGGTATCGGGTCTGAAGCTTTCTTT. V and J are TRBV25-1 and TRBJ1-1; D gene unclear. The CDR3 runs 13 residues. V lost 7 bases and J 6 bases, leaving 15 bases between the germline ends. The germline gives CDR1 MGHDK, CDR2 SYGVNS.

The rearrangement links TRBV5-6 to TRBJ1-4; the D gene is possibly TRBD1 (5 bases). V gave up 4 bases and J gave up 4 bases, with 23 bases separating them. Germline V CDR1 and CDR2: SGHDT, YYEEEE. The CDR3 length is 18 residues. The CDR3 loop is CASSRKGVIPDFNEKLFF. CDR3 sequence (DNA): TGTGCCAGCAGCCGTAAAGGGGTAATCCCAGATTTTAATGAAAAACTGTTTTTT.

The genes are TRBV27 and TRBJ2-1; tentatively, D is TRBD2 (6 bases). The CDR3 spans 15 residues. Trimming took off 5 bases at V and 6 bases at J, with 17 bases between the two ends. Germline CDR1 MNHEY, CDR2 SMNVEV (reference sequence). The CDR3 coding sequence is TGTGCCAGCAGTCCCATAGCGGCGGTCTGCAATGAGCAGTTCTTC. This encodes CASSPIAAVCNEQFF.

This chain's CDR3 is CASRVGSDTIYF. CDR3 sequence (DNA): TGTGCCAGCAGGGTGGGTTCAGACACCATATATTTT. The rearrangement links TRBV28 to TRBJ1-3, with D unresolved. V was cut by 6 bases and J by 8 bases, with 11 bases left in between. The CDR3 length is 12 residues. Germline V gives CDR1 MDHEN, CDR2 SYDVKM. The full variable domain, with the rest looked up from reference TRBV28 and TRBJ1-3, is DVKVTQSSRYLVKRTGEKVFLECVQDMDHENMFWYRQDPGLGLRLIYFSYDVKMKEKGDIPEGYSVSREKKERFSLILESASTNQTSMYLCASRVGSDTIYFGEGSWLTVV.

The rearrangement joins TRBV14 to TRBJ1-2; possibly TRBD1 for D (5 bases). Trimming took 1 base from V and 2 from J, leaving 11 bases between them. The CDR3 covers 15 residues. Germline V lookup: CDR1 SGHDN, CDR2 FVKESK. The CDR3 sequence is CASSQVPGTNYGYTF. The CDR3 coding sequence is TGTGCCAGCAGCCAAGTACCCGGGACGAACTATGGCTACACCTTC.